These 24 T cell receptor beta chains came from one sample sequenced in a study of cytomegalovirus exposure and HLA in healthy donors. The assay was immunoSEQ multiplex PCR, and TCRdb's table has in-frame clones only and misses some. The repertoire has about 180,000 clones, around 85% of them found once; the top ten carry roughly 15%. Sequenced material: PBMCs. Source of these receptors: a young man in good health and CMV-seropositive.

The chain recombines TRBV10-2 with TRBJ2-7; 9 bases fit TRBD2. CDR1 and CDR2 (germline): WSHSY, SAAADI. This CDR3 is built from 16 residues. V lost 3 bases and J lost 3; bases outside the gene matches: 9. CDR3 protein: CASSEVGGRDRYEQYF. As DNA, the CDR3 is TGCGCCAGCAGTGAAGTTGGCGGGAGGGACCGCTACGAGCAGTACTTC.

This clone occurred once. The V and J genes are TRBV5-4 and TRBJ1-5, with D possibly being TRBD1 (5 bases). The germline V and J ends were trimmed by 4 bases and 4 bases, with 9 bases remaining between them. CDR1 is SGHNT and CDR2 is YYREEE in the germline V gene (reference sequence). CDR3 length: 13 residues. CDR3 residues: CASSQGENQPQHF. CDR3 bases: TGTGCCAGCAGCCAAGGGGAAAATCAGCCCCAGCATTTT.

The CDR3 DNA sequence: TGTGCCAGCAGGACTCACTCGGACAGGGGGCCCTACGAGCAGTACTTC. Protein: CASRTHSDRGPYEQYF. The V call is TRBV28, the J call TRBJ2-7; TRBD1 matches 11 bases. V gave up 6 bases and J gave up 2 bases; unmatched junction bases: 9. Germline CDR1 is MDHEN and CDR2 is SYDVKM. This CDR3 has 16 residues.

The chain employs TRBV5-1 and TRBJ1-4; 11 bases match TRBD1. J was trimmed by 2 bases and V by 4 bases; bases with no gene match: 7. The CDR3 has 17 amino acids. CDR1 SGHRS and CDR2 YFSETQ come from the germline V gene. CDR3 in DNA: TGCGCCAGCAGCCTCGGGACAGGGGGGGCGACTAATGAAAAACTGTTTTTT. Residues: CASSLGTGGATNEKLFF.

This clone occurred a few times. The chain recombines TRBV6-1 with TRBJ2-7; D is uncertain. Germline-derived CDR1 and CDR2 are MNHNS and SASEGT. The V gene lost 0 bases and the J gene lost 2 bases, with 5 bases spanning the gap. The CDR3 runs to 13 residues. This chain's CDR3 is CASSEAFPYEQYF. As DNA, the CDR3 is TGTGCCAGCAGTGAAGCCTTCCCCTACGAGCAGTACTTC.

The DNA of the CDR3 is TGTGCCAGCAGCGAAAATAGCGGGATGGCAGATACGCAGTATTTT. This codes for CASSENSGMADTQYF. The chain recombines TRBV9 with TRBJ2-3; 8 bases match TRBD2. The J segment lost 4 bases and the V segment lost 3 bases, leaving 7 bases of the junction unmatched. Germline V gene sequence: CDR1 SGDLS, CDR2 YYNGEE. This CDR3 is built from 15 residues.

This chain connects TRBV28 to TRBJ1-2; D perhaps matches TRBD1 (6 bases). Trimming took off 5 bases at V and 4 bases at J, with 14 bases between the two ends. The CDR3 is 14 amino acids. Germline V lookup: CDR1 MDHEN, CDR2 SYDVKM. The CDR3 bases are TGTGCCAGCAGTACCTCGGGGGGCGCCTATGGCTACACCTTC. Translation: CASSTSGGAYGYTF.

This chain connects TRBV28 to TRBJ1-6; perhaps TRBD1 as D (6 bases). Germline lookup yields CDR1 MDHEN and CDR2 SYDVKM. The CDR3 consists of 15 residues. V lost 6 bases and J 5 bases, leaving 14 bases between the germline ends. The CDR3 region is CASRGAGIHNSPLHF. CDR3 coding DNA: TGTGCCAGCAGGGGGGCAGGGATTCATAATTCACCCCTCCACTTT. Full variable domain (missing parts from reference TRBV28 and TRBJ1-6): DVKVTQSSRYLVKRTGEKVFLECVQDMDHENMFWYRQDPGLGLRLIYFSYDVKMKEKGDIPEGYSVSREKKERFSLILESASTNQTSMYLCASRGAGIHNSPLHFGNGTRLTVT.

In nucleotides, the CDR3 is TGCGCCAGCAGCCAGGCCGGGACAGGGTCCTACGAGCAGTACTTC. Its translation is CASSQAGTGSYEQYF. This chain joins TRBV4-1 and TRBJ2-7, with TRBD1 matching 9 bases. V was pared by 3 bases and J by 1 base, with 4 bases of the junction left unmatched. CDR3 size: 15 residues. CDR1 and CDR2 from the germline V gene are MGHRA and YSYEKL.

The V and J genes are TRBV27 and TRBJ2-5, with a weak D call TRBD2 (5 bases). This CDR3 is built from 14 residues. CDR1 MNHEY and CDR2 SMNVEV come from the germline V gene (reference sequence). V was shortened by 8 bases and J by 1 base, with 14 bases between the two germline ends. CDR3 nucleotide sequence: TGTGCCAGCGGGTTTCGCGGGCCCCAAGAGACCCAGTACTTC. It yields the protein CASGFRGPQETQYF.

The chain has TRBV7-9 and TRBJ2-1; no firm D call. The CDR3 runs to 11 residues. CDR1 SEHNR and CDR2 FQNEAQ come from the germline V gene (reference sequence). The V and J ends lost 2 bases and 7 bases respectively, with 3 bases between them. This CDR3 reads CASSLSNEQFF. The CDR3, as DNA: TGTGCCAGCAGCTTATCTAATGAGCAGTTCTTC.

The chain uses TRBV19 and TRBJ2-1; TRBD2 aligns across 8 bases. Germline values: CDR1 LNHDA, CDR2 SQIVND (reference sequence). CDR3 length: 17 amino acids. V was pared by 6 bases and J by 2 bases, with 12 bases of the junction left unmatched. This chain's CDR3 is CASRSSGATGAYNEQFF. CDR3 DNA sequence: TGTGCCAGTAGAAGTAGCGGGGCGACTGGGGCCTACAATGAGCAGTTCTTC.

V usage is TRBV28 and J usage is TRBJ2-1, with TRBD2 as a possible D gene (5 bases). This CDR3 has 17 residues. Germline-derived CDR1 and CDR2 are MDHEN and SYDVKM. V lost 5 bases, J lost 0 bases, and 17 bases lay in between. CDR3 in DNA: TGTGCCAGCAGTCCTCGGGAATCTACGAGCTCCTACAATGAGCAGTTCTTC. As protein: CASSPRESTSSYNEQFF.

Written as DNA, the CDR3 is TGTGCCAGCAGCGTATCTCAGCGGGGGGTCACAGATACGCAGTATTTT. Amino acids: CASSVSQRGVTDTQYF. The gene calls are TRBV9 and TRBJ2-3; TRBD2 matches 9 bases. CDR1 and CDR2 from the germline V gene are SGDLS and YYNGEE. The CDR3 is 16 amino acids. Trimming removed 1 base from V and 2 bases from J; junction bases left unmatched: 5.

This chain connects TRBV7-9 to TRBJ2-4; D may be TRBD1 (5 bases). There are 14 residues in the CDR3. Germline values: CDR1 SEHNR, CDR2 FQNEAQ (reference sequence). The V and J ends lost 2 bases and 8 bases respectively, with 13 bases between them. CDR3 bases: TGTGCCAGCAGCTTATCTCCAGGGTCGGACATTCAGTACTTC. Its protein is CASSLSPGSDIQYF.

The V call is TRBV9, the J call TRBJ2-2; 13 bases fit TRBD2. The V and J ends lost 3 bases and 5 bases, in that order; junction bases with no gene match: 4. This CDR3 is 16 amino acids long. Germline CDR1 SGDLS, CDR2 YYNGEE. The CDR3 region is CASSARTSGRTGELFF. The CDR3 region has the DNA TGTGCCAGCAGCGCCCGGACTAGCGGGAGAACCGGGGAGCTGTTTTTT.

V usage is TRBV5-1 and J usage is TRBJ2-3, with 8 bases identical to TRBD2. Per germline, CDR1 SGHRS and CDR2 YFSETQ. The V segment lost 0 bases and the J segment 1 base; nucleotides outside the gene matches: 1. The CDR3 loop spans 15 amino acids. In DNA form, the CDR3 reads TGCGCCAGCAGCTTGGCAGCGGGAGGCACAGATACGCAGTATTTT. Translating gives CASSLAAGGTDTQYF.

The CDR3 loop is CASSFLRERRNNEQFF. In DNA, the CDR3 is TGTGCCAGCAGTTTCTTGCGGGAGAGGCGCAACAATGAGCAGTTCTTC. V gene TRBV28 combines with J gene TRBJ2-1; 7 bases fit TRBD2. After removal of 3 bases from V and 5 bases from J, the junction contained 10 bases not matched to a gene. The CDR3 has 16 amino acids. Germline values: CDR1 MDHEN, CDR2 SYDVKM.

A remark on this clone: Within the sample, other DNA sequences also encode this same CDR3. The chain is built from TRBV5-1 and TRBJ1-5, with TRBD1 identical over 8 bases. V shed 2 bases, J shed 4 bases, and the junction held 2 bases outside the gene matches. In germline, CDR1 is SGHRS, CDR2 YFSETQ. The CDR3 is 14 residues long. CDR3 bases: TGCGCCAGCAGCTTTACAGGGGGGAATCAGCCCCAGCATTTT. Residues: CASSFTGGNQPQHF.

This clone was counted a single time. The gene calls are TRBV27 and TRBJ2-7; the match to TRBD2 covers 9 bases. The germline V gene has CDR1 MNHEY and CDR2 SMNVEV (reference sequence). This CDR3 spans 16 amino acids. The junction had 12 bases not matched to a gene; V was cut back by 6 bases and J by 3 bases. CDR3 sequence reads: CASSRSKSGRFYEQYF. In DNA form, the CDR3 reads TGTGCCAGCAGCCGCTCAAAAAGCGGGAGGTTCTACGAGCAGTACTTC.

This chain joins TRBV7-8 and TRBJ1-5; TRBD1 is a possible D gene (5 bases). Trimming stripped 1 base from V and 9 bases from J, with 10 bases between. CDR3 size: 13 residues. CDR1 SGHVS and CDR2 FQNEAQ come from the germline V gene. CDR3 sequence (DNA): TGTGCCAGCAGCTTAGGGGGCCTGGGGCCCCAGCATTTT. This codes for CASSLGGLGPQHF.

The chain joins TRBV4-1 to TRBJ2-7; 8 positions match TRBD1. Per germline, CDR1 MGHRA and CDR2 YSYEKL. V shed 0 bases, J shed 6 bases, and the junction held 7 bases outside the gene matches. There are 15 residues in the CDR3. The CDR3 DNA is TGCGCCAGCAGCCAAGATGGAGGACAGGGAACCGAGCAGTACTTC. Its protein is CASSQDGGQGTEQYF.

The chain is built from TRBV6-5 and TRBJ1-2; tentative D call: TRBD1 (6 bases). V lost 6 bases to trimming and J lost 2 bases, with 10 bases between them. The germline V gene has CDR1 MNHEY and CDR2 SVGAGI. The CDR3 is 13 amino acids. The CDR3 region is CASSLRGNYGYTF. In DNA form, the CDR3 reads TGTGCCAGCAGCCTCAGGGGAAACTATGGCTACACCTTC.

This clone was detected only once. V gene TRBV2 combines with J gene TRBJ1-1; 7 nucleotides align to TRBD1. Germline lookup yields CDR1 SNHLY and CDR2 FYNNEI. V lost 0 bases and J lost 6; bases outside the gene matches: 1. The CDR3 has 13 amino acids. The CDR3 loop is CASSEAQGAEAFF. CDR3 nucleotides: TGTGCCAGCAGTGAAGCCCAGGGGGCTGAAGCTTTCTTT.